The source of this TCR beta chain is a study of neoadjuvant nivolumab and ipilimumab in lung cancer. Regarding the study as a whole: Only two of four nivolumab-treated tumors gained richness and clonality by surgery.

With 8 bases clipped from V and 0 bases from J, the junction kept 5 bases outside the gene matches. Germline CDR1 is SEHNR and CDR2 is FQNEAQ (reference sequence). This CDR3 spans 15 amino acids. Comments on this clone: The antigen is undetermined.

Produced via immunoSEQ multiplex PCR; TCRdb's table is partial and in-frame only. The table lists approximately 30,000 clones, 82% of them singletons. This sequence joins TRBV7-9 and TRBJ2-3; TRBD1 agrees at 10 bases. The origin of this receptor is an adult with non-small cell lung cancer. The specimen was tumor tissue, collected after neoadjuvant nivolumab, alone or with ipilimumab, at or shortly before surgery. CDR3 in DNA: TGTGCCAGCTTACGGACAGGGGGTAGCACAGATACGCAGTATTTT. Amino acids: CASLRTGGSTDTQYF.